The 18 T cell receptor beta chains below come from one sample, sequenced in a study of CD8 T cells in ankylosing spondylitis. TCRdb called the 5' RACE reads again in MiXCR, with one record for every CDR3 protein. The table shows 250,000 to 400,000 distinct CDR3 sequences, with about 9.9% occurring only once. Material for sequencing was blood, either unsorted or a sorted T cell fraction (not recorded which). Every receptor here comes from a female donor with ankylosing spondylitis or in good health (not recorded which).

At least ten counts were recorded for this clonotype. Germline is not matched at one junction end, which may reflect a read error. The DNA of the CDR3 is TGTGCTAGCAGCTTGGATAGCGGGGGGGCCAATGAGCAGTTCTTC. Protein sequence: CASSLDSGGANEQFF. V and J are TRBV7-7 and TRBJ2-1; 11 nucleotides line up with TRBD2. Germline V gives CDR1 SSHAT, CDR2 FNYEAQ (reference sequence). The CDR3 length is 15 residues. The entire variable domain, with the rest obtained from reference TRBV7-7 and TRBJ2-1, is as follows: GAGVSQSPRYKVTKRGQDVTLRCDPISSHATLYWYQQALGQGPEFLTYFNYEAQPDKSGLPSDRFSAERPEGSISTLTIQRTEQRDSAMYRCASSLDSGGANEQFFGPGTRLTVL.

This clonotype was seen only a few times. The genes are TRBV7-2 and TRBJ2-7, with 10 nucleotides matching TRBD1. Germline V lookup: CDR1 SGHTA, CDR2 FQGNSA. This CDR3 region has 16 residues. J lost 0 bases, V lost 5 bases, and 7 bases had no gene match. For the CDR3, the DNA is TGTGCCAGCAGCGCCTGGACAGGGGGAAGCTCCTACGAGCAGTACTTC. This codes for CASSAWTGGSSYEQYF.

This clonotype came up many times. The rearrangement joins TRBV3-1 to TRBJ1-5; no reliable D call. Germline V lookup: CDR1 LGHDT, CDR2 YNNKEL (reference sequence). The V end lost 1 base, the J end lost 4 bases, and 5 bases lay between the germline ends. This CDR3 is 13 amino acids long. The CDR3 spells CASSQVRNQPQHF. As DNA, the CDR3 is TGTGCCAGCAGCCAAGTGCGGAATCAGCCCCAGCATTTT.

This sequence joins TRBV7-2 and TRBJ2-2; perhaps TRBD2 as D (6 bases). V lost 5 bases to trimming and J lost 5 bases, with 18 bases between them. This CDR3 has 16 amino acids. Germline V gene data show CDR1 as SGHTA and CDR2 as FQGNSA. The CDR3 reads CASSRSGTGVTGELFF. CDR3 DNA: TGTGCCAGCAGCAGAAGTGGTACGGGAGTAACCGGGGAGCTGTTTTTT.

There are many counts of this clonotype. This chain links TRBV12-3 or TRBV12-4 with TRBJ2-7, with D possibly TRBD1 on 6 matching bases. This CDR3 is 13 amino acids long. V was pared by 8 bases and J by 2 bases, with 13 bases between. The CDR3 protein is CASGTGTTYEQYF. In nucleotides, the CDR3 is TGTGCCAGCGGGACCGGGACAACCTACGAGCAGTACTTC.

This clonotype was recorded many times. The genes are TRBV10-3 and TRBJ2-7; D may be TRBD2 (6 bases). Trimming shortened V by 8 bases and J by 5 bases, and 13 bases separated the two germline ends. This CDR3 has 12 amino acids. The V gene's germline CDR1 is ENHRY and CDR2 SYGVKD. The CDR3 sequence: CAIGRGSNEQYF. Written as DNA, the CDR3 is TGTGCCATCGGTCGGGGGTCCAACGAGCAGTACTTC.

This clonotype was picked up many times. This chain joins TRBV5-1 and TRBJ1-1; D gene ambiguous. V lost 6 bases and J 1 base, leaving 16 bases between the germline ends. The CDR3 covers 15 residues. The germline V gene encodes CDR1 SGHRS and CDR2 YFSETQ. CDR3 in DNA: TGCGCCAGCACCGAGACCCCACTGAAGAACACTGAAGCTTTCTTT. Its translation: CASTETPLKNTEAFF.

V gene TRBV7-2 combines with J gene TRBJ2-2, with TRBD1 identical over 8 bases. Germline CDR1 is SGHTA and CDR2 is FQGNSA. J lost 3 bases, V lost 6 bases, and 6 bases had no gene match. CDR3 length: 15 amino acids. CDR3 nucleotide sequence: TGTGCCAGCAGACGACAGGGGATGGACACCGGGGAGCTGTTTTTT. This codes for CASRRQGMDTGELFF.

V usage is TRBV19 and J usage is TRBJ1-2; D is perhaps TRBD1 (5 bases). The CDR3 extends over 13 amino acids. Looked up from germline, CDR1 is LNHDA and CDR2 is SQIVND (reference sequence). V lost 3 bases to trimming and J lost 6 bases, with 11 bases between them. This CDR3 is CASSIPGRHGYTF. CDR3 bases: TGTGCCAGTAGTATCCCGGGACGGCATGGCTACACCTTC. The full variable domain, rest sourced from reference TRBV19 and TRBJ1-2, is DGGITQSPKYLFRKEGQNVTLSCEQNLNHDAMYWYRQDPGQGLRLIYYSQIVNDFQKGDIAEGYSVSREKKESFPLTVTSAQKNPTAFYLCASSIPGRHGYTFGSGTRLTVV.

The V and J genes are TRBV20-1 and TRBJ2-3; unclear D gene. The V gene's germline CDR1 is DFQATT and CDR2 SNEGSKA (reference sequence). Trimming stripped 0 bases from V and 3 bases from J, with 7 bases between. CDR3 length: 13 residues. CDR3 amino acids: CSARDGRTDTQYF. The CDR3 bases are TGCAGTGCTAGAGATGGTAGGACAGATACGCAGTATTTT.

The DNA for the CDR3 is TGCGCCAGCAGCTTGGGCCGTCTATCCTACGAGCAGTACTTC. This gives the protein CASSLGRLSYEQYF. The gene calls are TRBV5-1 and TRBJ2-7; no firm D call. CDR3 length: 14 residues. V shed 0 bases and J shed 1 base, with 8 bases lying between them. Per the germline V gene, CDR1 is SGHRS and CDR2 is YFSETQ. Based on the CDR3 plus reference TRBV5-1 and TRBJ2-7, the full variable domain is KAGVTQTPRYLIKTRGQQVTLSCSPISGHRSVSWYQQTPGQGLQFLFEYFSETQRNKGNFPGRFSGRQFSNSRSEMNVSTLELGDSALYLCASSLGRLSYEQYFGPGTRLTVT.

Many counts were recorded for this clonotype. The V call is TRBV6-4, the J call TRBJ2-1; D not certain. This CDR3 comprises 14 residues. Germline CDR1 MRHNA, CDR2 SNTAGT. Trimming pared 2 bases from V and 9 bases from J, leaving 14 bases between. The CDR3 region is CASSDGLHTSEQFF. CDR3 bases: TGTGCCAGCAGTGACGGGCTACACACCAGTGAGCAGTTCTTC.

This clonotype appeared a few times. The chain uses TRBV7-9 and TRBJ1-5; weak D call: TRBD1 (6 bases). Germline lookup yields CDR1 SEHNR and CDR2 FQNEAQ (reference sequence). V shed 1 base and J shed 11 bases, with 18 bases lying between them. This CDR3 region has 15 residues. CDR3 residues: CASSLGTAPIMAQHF. CDR3 DNA: TGTGCCAGCAGCTTAGGGACAGCCCCAATCATGGCCCAGCATTTT.

This clonotype was observed at least ten times. The chain joins TRBV5-1 to TRBJ1-5; possible D gene TRBD1, 5 bases. V lost 0 bases and J lost 7, with 11 bases in between. This CDR3 region has 14 residues. CDR1 and CDR2 (germline): SGHRS, YFSETQ. The CDR3 reads CASSLAPGGQPQHF. The DNA for the CDR3 is TGCGCCAGCAGCTTGGCCCCGGGGGGACAGCCCCAGCATTTT. The full variable domain, completed using reference TRBV5-1 and TRBJ1-5, is KAGVTQTPRYLIKTRGQQVTLSCSPISGHRSVSWYQQTPGQGLQFLFEYFSETQRNKGNFPGRFSGRQFSNSRSEMNVSTLELGDSALYLCASSLAPGGQPQHFGDGTRLSIL.

The V and J genes are TRBV28 and TRBJ1-5; D is perhaps TRBD1 (5 bases). From germline, CDR1 is MDHEN and CDR2 SYDVKM. CDR3 size: 19 residues. V was pared by 3 bases and J by 0 bases, with 21 bases between. The CDR3 loop reads CASSFFNWVGGNSNQPQHF. Written as DNA, the CDR3 is TGTGCCAGCAGTTTTTTTAATTGGGTGGGGGGAAATAGCAATCAGCCCCAGCATTTT.

This clonotype has ten or more counts. This chain joins TRBV5-1 and TRBJ2-4; D gene unclear. V lost 0 bases and J lost 2, with 9 bases in between. The CDR3 is 15 amino acids. In germline, CDR1 is SGHRS, CDR2 YFSETQ. CDR3 in DNA: TGCGCCAGCAGCTTGGGGGATCTTTCCAAAAACATTCAGTACTTC. Translating it yields CASSLGDLSKNIQYF. Using reference TRBV5-1 and TRBJ2-4 for the parts outside the CDR3, the full variable domain is KAGVTQTPRYLIKTRGQQVTLSCSPISGHRSVSWYQQTPGQGLQFLFEYFSETQRNKGNFPGRFSGRQFSNSRSEMNVSTLELGDSALYLCASSLGDLSKNIQYFGAGTRLSVL.

This chain joins TRBV7-2 and TRBJ2-1, with 7 bases that match TRBD1. The length of the CDR3 is 15 residues. Losses at the gene ends were 5 bases for V and 7 bases for J; bases not matched to a gene: 11. CDR1 SGHTA and CDR2 FQGNSA come from the germline V gene. The CDR3 is CASSPRQGGTNEQFF. As DNA, the CDR3 is TGTGCCAGCAGCCCACGACAGGGTGGAACGAATGAGCAGTTCTTC.

The sample holds many counts of this clonotype. The V gene is TRBV20-1, the J gene TRBJ2-1, with 7 bases lining up with TRBD1. CDR1 is DFQATT, CDR2 SNEGSKA, per germline (reference sequence). The CDR3 length is 14 residues. V lost 2 bases to trimming and J lost 4 bases; unmatched junction nucleotides: 5. The CDR3 sequence is CSARPRQGYNEQFF. DNA of the CDR3: TGCAGTGCTAGACCCAGACAGGGTTACAATGAGCAGTTCTTC.